These 22 T cell receptor beta chains came from one sample sequenced in a study of OX40 agonist ivuxolimab in advanced cancers. The assay was immunoSEQ multiplex PCR, and TCRdb's table has in-frame clones only and misses some. The sample shows 7,000 or so clones, around 80% of them seen only once. Source: CD4+ or CD8+ T cells sorted from blood, taken in a trial of the OX40 agonist ivuxolimab. The receptors were sampled from an adult with an advanced solid tumor such as melanoma, head and neck, liver or kidney cancer.

V and J are TRBV9 and TRBJ1-1; TRBD1 agrees at 11 bases. J lost 4 bases, V lost 0 bases, and 11 bases had no gene match. The CDR3 extends over 18 amino acids. Germline V lookup: CDR1 SGDLS, CDR2 YYNGEE. The CDR3 here is CASSVASGTGGFVTEAFF. The CDR3, as DNA: TGTGCCAGCAGCGTAGCTTCCGGGACAGGGGGTTTTGTCACTGAAGCTTTCTTT.

The rearrangement uses TRBV4-3 and TRBJ1-2; 7 bases map to TRBD1. CDR3 length: 16 residues. CDR1 and CDR2 from the germline V gene are LGHNA and YSLEER. The junction had 6 bases not matched to a gene; V was cut back by 1 base and J by 1 base. The CDR3 DNA follows: TGCGCCAGCAGCCAAGTCCGGGACAGCCTTAACTATGGCTACACCTTC. Translated, it gives CASSQVRDSLNYGYTF.

The chain recombines TRBV18 with TRBJ2-7; D could derive from TRBD1 or TRBD2 (5 bases each). V lost 7 bases and J 2 bases, leaving 12 bases between the germline ends. CDR3 length: 13 amino acids. The germline V gene encodes CDR1 KGHSH and CDR2 LQKENI. CDR3 sequence reads: CASYGTDTYEQYF. DNA for the CDR3: TGTGCCAGCTACGGGACCGATACCTACGAGCAGTACTTC.

The J gene is TRBJ1-2, the V gene TRBV4-2, with D uncertain. Germline CDR1 and CDR2: LGHNA and YNFKEQ. V was shortened by 0 bases and J by 8 bases, with 10 bases between the two germline ends. The CDR3 consists of 13 residues. Here the CDR3 reads CASSQDEFMGYTF. CDR3 DNA: TGTGCCAGCAGCCAAGATGAGTTTATGGGCTACACCTTC.

This chain joins TRBV11-2 and TRBJ2-7; tentative D call: TRBD2 (6 bases). From germline, CDR1 is SGHAT and CDR2 FQNNGV. With 2 bases removed from V and 2 bases from J, the gap between germline ends came to 13 bases. The CDR3 spans 15 residues. The chain's CDR3 is CASSLISGEAYEQYF. The CDR3 DNA sequence: TGTGCCAGCAGCTTAATATCCGGGGAGGCCTACGAGCAGTACTTC.

The rearrangement joins TRBV7-6 to TRBJ2-1; 14 bases line up with TRBD2. Losses at the gene ends were 5 bases for V and 0 bases for J; bases not matched to a gene: 9. This CDR3 has 19 amino acids. Germline V gene sequence: CDR1 SGHVS, CDR2 FNYEAQ. CDR3: CASSPRLAGGPYSYNEQFF. The DNA of the CDR3 is TGTGCCAGCAGCCCCCGACTAGCGGGAGGGCCTTACTCCTACAATGAGCAGTTCTTC.

This clone was seen more than once but under ten times. The rearrangement uses TRBV4-1 and TRBJ2-6; D is ambiguous. Trimming left V 4 bases short and J 4 bases short, with 8 bases between. In germline, CDR1 is MGHRA, CDR2 YSYEKL. The CDR3 is made up of 14 amino acids. CDR3 loop: CASSPPTGANVLTF. The DNA for the CDR3 is TGCGCCAGCAGCCCTCCGACCGGGGCCAACGTCCTGACTTTC.

The gene calls are TRBV23-1 and TRBJ2-7, with D possibly being TRBD2 (6 bases). TRBV23-1 is filed as an ORF, its function uncertain. Trimming pared 8 bases from V and 4 bases from J, leaving 9 bases between. The CDR3 loop spans 11 amino acids. The DNA for the CDR3 is TGCGCCAGCTTCGGGGGATACGAGCAGTACTTC. Its protein is CASFGGYEQYF.

V usage is TRBV11-2 and J usage is TRBJ2-3; 9 bases are a match to TRBD2. This CDR3 has 16 amino acids. V shed 5 bases, J shed 7 bases, and the junction held 13 bases outside the gene matches. The germline gives CDR1 SGHAT, CDR2 FQNNGV. The CDR3 nucleotides read TGTGCCAGCAGCCTAAGCGGGGGGTCCAGCTATTATACGCAGTATTTT. Amino acids: CASSLSGGSSYYTQYF.

This clone was seen only once. Different DNA sequences within this sample yield the same CDR3. The chain employs TRBV5-6 and TRBJ2-1; no definite D call. The ends were cut back, 6 bases at V and 4 bases at J, with 5 bases in the middle. Germline lookup yields CDR1 SGHDT and CDR2 YYEEEE. The CDR3 runs 11 residues. This CDR3 is CASTLYNEQFF. The CDR3 DNA reads TGTGCCAGCACCCTTTACAATGAGCAGTTCTTC.

The rearrangement links TRBV7-8 to TRBJ2-1; TRBD2 might be the D (6 bases). The CDR3 loop spans 15 amino acids. V was cut by 1 base and J by 9 bases, with 16 bases left in between. Per the germline V gene, CDR1 is SGHVS and CDR2 is FQNEAQ. Here the CDR3 reads CASSLGVGGMGEQFF. The CDR3 region has the DNA TGTGCCAGCAGCTTAGGAGTGGGAGGAATGGGTGAGCAGTTCTTC.

This clone has just a few counts. The chain uses TRBV5-8 and TRBJ1-4, with 7 nucleotides matching TRBD1. The ends lost 5 bases at V and 7 bases at J; junction bases unmatched: 5. There are 13 residues in the CDR3. Looked up from germline, CDR1 is SGHTS and CDR2 is YDEGEE. CDR3 DNA sequence: TGTGCCAGCAGTAAGGGGACAGTTGAAAAACTGTTTTTT. This gives the protein CASSKGTVEKLFF.

This chain connects TRBV7-2 to TRBJ2-3, with D tentatively TRBD2 (6 bases). CDR3 length equals 15 residues. V lost 5 bases, J lost 3 bases, and 15 bases lay in between. In germline, CDR1 is SGHTA, CDR2 FQGNSA. The CDR3 DNA reads TGTGCCAGCAGCGACCGGGACTTGGGGACAGATACGCAGTATTTT. It codes for CASSDRDLGTDTQYF.

The chain is built from TRBV5-4 and TRBJ2-1, with D possibly being TRBD2 (6 bases). Germline V gene sequence: CDR1 SGHNT, CDR2 YYREEE (reference sequence). Trimming stripped 0 bases from V and 1 base from J, with 11 bases between. The CDR3 consists of 16 residues. The DNA of the CDR3 is TGTGCCAGCAGCTTGGCCGAGCGGGCGTCCTACAATGAGCAGTTCTTC. Protein: CASSLAERASYNEQFF.

This chain joins TRBV27 and TRBJ1-6; D gene unclear. Trimming took 3 bases from V and 9 from J, leaving 15 bases between them. CDR3 size: 15 residues. Germline assignment: CDR1 MNHEY and CDR2 SMNVEV (reference sequence). CDR3 bases: TGTGCCAGCAGTTTCTACGGTGGGAGGGCTTCACCCCTCCACTTT. It codes for CASSFYGGRASPLHF.

The chain recombines TRBV2 with TRBJ1-5, with 7 bases identical to TRBD1. Germline CDR1 reads SNHLY; CDR2 reads FYNNEI. CDR3 length: 14 residues. V trimming: 6 bases; J trimming: 4 bases; junction bases outside the gene matches: 6. As DNA, the CDR3 is TGTGCCAGCAGGCGACAGGGAGAGAATCAGCCCCAGCATTTT. Protein product: CASRRQGENQPQHF.

The chain links TRBV19 to TRBJ2-2; D is perhaps TRBD1 (6 bases). Trimming left V 6 bases short and J 5 bases short, with 16 bases between. This CDR3 is 15 amino acids long. Looked up from germline, CDR1 is LNHDA and CDR2 is SQIVND (reference sequence). In nucleotides, the CDR3 is TGTGCCAGTAGGTACAGGGAACCCCTTACCGGGGAGCTGTTTTTT. Protein product: CASRYREPLTGELFF.

The chain combines TRBV5-6 with TRBJ1-3, with unresolved D. The CDR3 loop spans 14 amino acids. Trimming removed 2 bases at V and 2 bases at J, with 8 bases between. Germline V gene lookup returns CDR1 SGHDT and CDR2 YYEEEE. CDR3 in DNA: TGTGCCAGCAGCTTATTTTCGGCTGGAAACACCATATATTTT. It translates to CASSLFSAGNTIYF.

This rearrangement joins TRBV10-2 to TRBJ2-7; no reliable D call. CDR1 WSHSY and CDR2 SAAADI come from the germline V gene. The CDR3 consists of 13 residues. Trimming stripped 2 bases from V and 2 bases from J, with 7 bases between. CDR3 DNA sequence: TGCGCCAGCAGTGAGCCTTGGACCTACGAGCAGTACTTC. Residues: CASSEPWTYEQYF.

The genes are TRBV4-3 and TRBJ2-7; unclear D gene. Per the germline V gene, CDR1 is LGHNA and CDR2 is YSLEER. This CDR3 is 14 amino acids long. V lost 3 bases to trimming and J lost 2 bases, with 11 bases between them. The DNA for the CDR3 is TGCGCCAGCAGCCATCTGGAAACCCCCTACGAGCAGTACTTC. This encodes CASSHLETPYEQYF.

CDR3 bases: TGCGCCAGCAGCTTGGCTGGCGGCAGATCCTACGAGCAGTACTTC. This encodes CASSLAGGRSYEQYF. The chain couples TRBV5-1 to TRBJ2-7; D is unresolved. The V gene lost 0 bases and the J gene lost 1 base, with 11 bases spanning the gap. This CDR3 has 15 amino acids. Germline CDR1 is SGHRS and CDR2 is YFSETQ.

J is TRBJ1-4 and V is TRBV6-6; 8 bases line up with TRBD1. The CDR3 extends over 14 amino acids. Germline V gene data show CDR1 as MNHNY and CDR2 as SVGAGI (reference sequence). V lost 6 bases and J lost 7; bases outside the gene matches: 7. CDR3 in DNA: TGTGCCAGCAGCTCCGGACAGGGCTCTGAAAAACTGTTTTTT. It yields the protein CASSSGQGSEKLFF.